Presented here are 25 T cell receptor beta chains from one specimen sequenced in a study of blood T cell repertoires in COVID-19. Sequenced by immunoSEQ multiplex PCR; TCRdb stores in-frame clones only, minus some. Of around 140,000 clones listed, 80% to 85% are singletons. Material: peripheral blood. These receptor sequences come from a woman aged 55 to 70 with acute or convalescent COVID-19.

The V and J genes are TRBV7-9 and TRBJ2-7; tentatively, D is TRBD1 (5 bases). Trimming cost V 5 bases and J 3 bases, with 11 bases left between them. The CDR3 totals 13 residues. The germline V gene has CDR1 SEHNR and CDR2 FQNEAQ (reference sequence). CDR3 residues: CASSPYQGYEQYF. The CDR3 DNA sequence: TGTGCCAGCAGCCCCTACCAGGGCTACGAGCAGTACTTC.

This clone was observed a handful of times. The V gene is TRBV9, the J gene TRBJ2-1, with D possibly TRBD2 on 5 matching bases. Germline V gene sequence: CDR1 SGDLS, CDR2 YYNGEE. Trimming pared 0 bases from V and 4 bases from J, leaving 11 bases between. CDR3 size: 15 residues. The CDR3 DNA is TGTGCCAGCAGCGTAGAATGGACTGGGTACAATGAGCAGTTCTTC. Translation: CASSVEWTGYNEQFF. Drawing the rest from reference TRBV9 and TRBJ2-1, the complete variable domain is DSGVTQTPKHLITATGQRVTLRCSPRSGDLSVYWYQQSLDQGLQFLIQYYNGEERAKGNILERFSAQQFPDLHSELNLSSLELGDSALYFCASSVEWTGYNEQFFGPGTRLTVL.

This chain uses TRBV18 with TRBJ1-1; the D gene is possibly TRBD1 (5 bases). CDR3 length equals 14 residues. V was shortened by 7 bases and J by 5 bases, with 17 bases between the two germline ends. Looked up from germline, CDR1 is KGHSH and CDR2 is LQKENI. CDR3 in amino acids: CASFSGGARTEAFF. DNA for the CDR3: TGTGCCAGCTTCAGCGGGGGTGCGAGAACTGAAGCTTTCTTT.

This clone appeared once. V gene TRBV28 combines with J gene TRBJ1-6, with D maybe TRBD1 (5 bases). The ends were cut back, 6 bases at V and 7 bases at J, with 13 bases in the middle. Germline V CDR1 and CDR2: MDHEN, SYDVKM. CDR3 length: 14 amino acids. The CDR3 is CASRSAGGNSPLHF. The CDR3 nucleotides read TGTGCCAGCAGATCCGCCGGGGGAAATTCACCCCTCCACTTT.

This rearrangement joins TRBV11-2 to TRBJ2-7, with TRBD2 matching 10 bases. The CDR3 sequence is 16 residues long. Germline-derived CDR1 and CDR2 are SGHAT and FQNNGV. Trimming cost V 1 base and J 3 bases; bases outside gene matches: 6. CDR3 nucleotide sequence: TGTGCCAGCAGCTTAGGGGAGGCTAGCGGGGGCTACGAGCAGTACTTC. It encodes CASSLGEASGGYEQYF. Looking up the rest from reference TRBV11-2 and TRBJ2-7 gives the full variable domain: EAGVAQSPRYKIIEKRQSVAFWCNPISGHATLYWYQQILGQGPKLLIQFQNNGVVDDSQLPKDRFSAERLKGVDSTLKIQPAKLEDSAVYLCASSLGEASGGYEQYFGPGTRLTVT.

The chain couples TRBV9 to TRBJ1-2; no clear D. CDR3 length: 16 amino acids. Germline V gene sequence: CDR1 SGDLS, CDR2 YYNGEE. V was pared by 3 bases and J by 1 base, with 16 bases between. The CDR3 here is CASSAGRRTNNYGYTF. As DNA, the CDR3 is TGTGCCAGCAGCGCCGGGCGGAGGACGAATAACTATGGCTACACCTTC.

The chain links TRBV19 to TRBJ1-4, with D unresolved. Germline V gene data show CDR1 as LNHDA and CDR2 as SQIVND (reference sequence). The V gene lost 7 bases and the J gene lost 5 bases, with 14 bases spanning the gap. The CDR3 has 14 amino acids. CDR3 region: CASTAGRFNEKLFF. The DNA of the CDR3 is TGTGCCAGTACGGCCGGGAGATTCAATGAAAAACTGTTTTTT.

The count of this clone is one. The chain employs TRBV7-6 and TRBJ1-2; no definite D call. The CDR3 totals 11 residues. Trimming pared 8 bases from V and 2 bases from J, leaving 6 bases between. Germline values: CDR1 SGHVS, CDR2 FNYEAQ. CDR3 loop: CASEENYGYTF. The CDR3 DNA reads TGTGCCAGCGAGGAGAACTATGGCTACACCTTC.

The rearrangement joins TRBV6-5 to TRBJ1-2; the match to TRBD1 covers 7 bases. With 5 bases clipped from V and 1 base from J, the junction kept 4 bases outside the gene matches. The CDR3 loop spans 14 amino acids. Germline assignment: CDR1 MNHEY and CDR2 SVGAGI. The CDR3 sequence: CASSTGDSNYGYTF. CDR3 nucleotide sequence: TGTGCCAGCAGTACGGGGGACAGTAACTATGGCTACACCTTC.

The sample holds one count of this clone. The chain joins TRBV20-1 to TRBJ1-5; 7 bases agree with TRBD1. The CDR3 totals 14 residues. Trimming cost V 3 bases and J 2 bases; bases outside gene matches: 4. Germline CDR1 is DFQATT and CDR2 is SNEGSKA (reference sequence). CDR3 loop: CSASKGAGNQPQHF. In DNA, the CDR3 is TGCAGTGCTAGTAAGGGGGCAGGCAATCAGCCCCAGCATTTT.

The chain employs TRBV28 and TRBJ1-1, with D possibly being TRBD1 (5 bases). Germline V gene lookup returns CDR1 MDHEN and CDR2 SYDVKM. The CDR3 sequence is 13 residues long. Trimming removed 0 bases from V and 5 bases from J, with 7 bases in between. CDR3 protein: CASSLWRGTEAFF. CDR3 in DNA: TGTGCCAGCAGTTTATGGCGGGGGACTGAAGCTTTCTTT.

The chain uses TRBV11-2 and TRBJ2-7; 8 bases agree with TRBD1. V shed 1 base and J 4 bases; nucleotides not matched to a gene: 6. Germline values: CDR1 SGHAT, CDR2 FQNNGV. The CDR3 loop spans 15 amino acids. The CDR3 region is CASSLGRGQVYEQYF. For the CDR3, the DNA is TGTGCCAGCAGCTTAGGACGGGGACAGGTATACGAGCAGTACTTC.

This clone was detected a few times. The CDR3 region is CASSLRGRSYNEQFF. CDR3 DNA sequence: TGTGCCAGCAGTTTACGGGGGAGGTCCTACAATGAGCAGTTCTTC. The chain links TRBV28 to TRBJ2-1; D may be TRBD2 (6 bases). V shed 2 bases and J shed 1 base, with 9 bases lying between them. Germline CDR1 reads MDHEN; CDR2 reads SYDVKM. The CDR3 extends over 15 amino acids.

The rearrangement links TRBV28 to TRBJ1-4; 9 positions agree with TRBD1. The CDR3 runs to 16 residues. Germline-derived CDR1 and CDR2 are MDHEN and SYDVKM. With V trimmed by 5 bases and J by 4 bases, 8 bases remained unmatched. The chain's CDR3 is CASSGTGQGYNEKLFF. The CDR3 DNA sequence: TGTGCCAGCAGTGGGACAGGGCAGGGGTATAATGAAAAACTGTTTTTT.

V is TRBV3-1 (or the pseudogene TRBV3-2) and J is TRBJ1-1, with 10 bases fitting TRBD1. Germline V gene lookup returns CDR1 LGHDT and CDR2 YNNKEL (reference sequence). CDR3 length: 19 amino acids. V shed 0 bases and J 1 base; nucleotides not matched to a gene: 11. The CDR3 bases are TGTGCCAGCAGCCAAGATCTTGTAAGGGACAGGGGCGCGAACACTGAAGCTTTCTTT. Protein sequence: CASSQDLVRDRGANTEAFF.

The chain combines TRBV29-1 with TRBJ2-1; possible D gene TRBD2, 6 bases. Between the trimmed V and J ends, which lost 7 bases and 5 bases, there was a span of 18 bases. The CDR3 loop spans 14 amino acids. CDR1 is SQVTM and CDR2 is ANQGSEA in the germline V gene. The CDR3 protein is CSAYGVRGNNEQFF. DNA for the CDR3: TGCAGCGCTTATGGGGTGCGGGGTAACAATGAGCAGTTCTTC.

The rearrangement joins TRBV20-1 to TRBJ2-7, with no clear D. Germline V gene data show CDR1 as DFQATT and CDR2 as SNEGSKA (reference sequence). There are 10 residues in the CDR3. V was trimmed by 3 bases and J by 5 bases, leaving 5 bases between them. The CDR3 spells CSASQNEQYF. The CDR3 coding sequence is TGCAGTGCTAGTCAAAACGAGCAGTACTTC.

The chain uses TRBV28 and TRBJ2-1, with D maybe TRBD2 (6 bases). The CDR3 runs to 15 residues. Germline V gene data show CDR1 as MDHEN and CDR2 as SYDVKM. The V gene lost 3 bases and the J gene lost 6 bases, with 15 bases spanning the gap. The CDR3 nucleotides are TGTGCCAGCAGTTTGTGGCGGGATAATCTCAATGAGCAGTTCTTC. As protein: CASSLWRDNLNEQFF.

The chain couples TRBV6-5 to TRBJ2-1; 8 bases align to TRBD2. V gave up 5 bases and J gave up 7 bases; unmatched junction bases: 10. The CDR3 extends over 15 amino acids. CDR1 and CDR2 from the germline V gene are MNHEY and SVGAGI. The CDR3 nucleotides read TGTGCCAGCAGTACCGAATGGACTAGCAAGAATGAGCAGTTCTTC. Amino acids: CASSTEWTSKNEQFF.

J is TRBJ2-7 and V is TRBV3-1 (or the pseudogene TRBV3-2); D possibly corresponds to TRBD2 (6 bases). The CDR3 has 12 residues. With 1 base removed from V and 7 bases from J, the gap between germline ends came to 8 bases. Germline loops: CDR1 LGHDT, CDR2 YNNKEL (reference sequence). The CDR3 loop reads CASSQGDFEQYF. CDR3 bases: TGTGCCAGCAGCCAAGGGGACTTTGAGCAGTACTTC.

This chain uses TRBV11-3 with TRBJ2-2; D ambiguous. The germline gives CDR1 SGHNT, CDR2 YENEEA. The CDR3 spans 15 residues. The V gene lost 4 bases and the J gene lost 1 base, with 10 bases spanning the gap. Here the CDR3 DNA reads TGTGCCAGCAGCTCGTATCTAGTGAACACCGGGGAGCTGTTTTTT. Its translation is CASSSYLVNTGELFF.

This rearrangement joins TRBV19 to TRBJ2-5; D gene uncertain. CDR1 is LNHDA, CDR2 SQIVND, per germline (reference sequence). The CDR3 loop spans 16 amino acids. V lost 5 bases, J lost 5 bases, and 21 bases lay in between. The CDR3 coding sequence is TGTGCCAGTAGTCCCGCCGGCGGTCCCAGTAGGGAGACCCAGTACTTC. Its protein is CASSPAGGPSRETQYF. The variable domain in full, with the rest retrieved from reference TRBV19 and TRBJ2-5, is DGGITQSPKYLFRKEGQNVTLSCEQNLNHDAMYWYRQDPGQGLRLIYYSQIVNDFQKGDIAEGYSVSREKKESFPLTVTSAQKNPTAFYLCASSPAGGPSRETQYFGPGTRLLVL.

The chain links TRBV5-5 to TRBJ1-4; 7 bases align to TRBD1. The CDR3 is 18 residues long. The trim removed 3 bases at V and 3 bases at J, leaving 14 bases unmatched. Per the germline V gene, CDR1 is SGHKS and CDR2 is YYEKEE (reference sequence). Here the CDR3 reads CASSSIRPGQSSNEKLFF. The DNA for the CDR3 is TGTGCCAGCAGCTCAATTCGGCCGGGACAGTCATCTAATGAAAAACTGTTTTTT.

J is TRBJ2-7 and V is TRBV5-4; maybe TRBD1 (5 bases). This CDR3 region has 14 residues. The V and J ends lost 0 bases and 2 bases respectively, with 9 bases between them. Germline V gene sequence: CDR1 SGHNT, CDR2 YYREEE (reference sequence). In DNA form, the CDR3 reads TGTGCCAGCAGCTTGGAGGGCAGGGCCTACGAGCAGTACTTC. It is translated as CASSLEGRAYEQYF.

CDR3 sequence reads: CASSLQGEDRASGTSGRTSNEQFF. CDR3 DNA sequence: TGTGCCAGCAGCCTCCAAGGGGAGGACAGGGCTTCCGGGACTAGCGGGAGGACAAGCAATGAGCAGTTCTTC. The chain links TRBV3-1 (or the pseudogene TRBV3-2) to TRBJ2-1, with 15 bases lining up with TRBD2. Unmatched junction bases numbered 28, after V lost 4 bases and J lost 6 bases. Germline values: CDR1 LGHDT, CDR2 YNNKEL (reference sequence). The CDR3 is made up of 24 amino acids.